These T cell receptor beta chains were read from a single sample in a study of post-analysis software for immune sequencing data. TCRdb used MiXCR to reprocess the PCR reads, holding one entry per CDR3 protein. The sample shows 450,000 to 650,000 distinct CDR3 sequences, 40% to 50% of them seen only once. Sequencing was done on a sample of blood. The receptors come from a girl aged 10-17 years with multiple sclerosis. Both conserved end residues are part of each CDR3. Fields, in order: V gene, J gene, CDR3 protein.

TRBV3-1	TRBJ2-7	CASSLQGGIDEQYF
TRBV6-1	TRBJ1-5	CASSETPYSNQPQHF
TRBV7-2	TRBJ1-5	CASSLEGYQPQHF
TRBV4-2	TRBJ2-3	CASSALLAGVPTDTQYF
TRBV7-6	TRBJ1-1	CASSPALSEAFF
TRBV6-5	TRBJ1-1	CASSPRGDTEAFF
TRBV12-3/TRBV12-4	.	CASSFGRDEQYF
TRBV12-3/TRBV12-4	TRBJ1-2	CASTPLIGTFHPNGYTF
TRBV19	TRBJ2-5	CASSILAGETQYF
TRBV21-1	TRBJ1-1	CARGGTGDTEAFF
TRBV4-1	TRBJ1-2	CASSQEEASYGYTF
TRBV5-1	TRBJ1-5	CASSLDRNQPQHF
TRBV29-1	TRBJ1-1	CSVEGAQDTEAFF
TRBV12-3/TRBV12-4	TRBJ1-5	CASKPLGRNQPQHF
TRBV29-1	TRBJ1-1	CSVGLRMNTEAFF
TRBV12-3/TRBV12-4	TRBJ2-3	CASSLLAGDTRIDTQYF
TRBV5-1	TRBJ1-2	CASSFRQGHYGYTF
TRBV5-1	TRBJ1-2	CASSLEGGTMHGYTF
TRBV20-1	TRBJ1-1	CSARELDRTEAFF
TRBV28	.	CASSWLGNEQYF
TRBV5-8	TRBJ1-6	CASSPFPYNSPLHF
TRBV5-5	TRBJ1-2	CASSLKGAGGYTF
TRBV4-1	TRBJ1-2	CASSQEGFPNYGYTF
TRBV13	TRBJ1-2	CASSTTGGSYGYTF
TRBV4-1	TRBJ2-1	CASSQDAFYNEQFF
TRBV6-6	.	CASSYNPAGQGPYEQYF
TRBV5-1	TRBJ2-7	CASSPPDSYEQYF
TRBV30	TRBJ1-2	CAWGRTGYTF
TRBV4-2	TRBJ1-2	CASSQDRSRSIGYTF
TRBV5-4	TRBJ2-5	CASSLARAETQYF
TRBV11-2	TRBJ2-4	CASSGSLWAKNIQYF
TRBV12-3/TRBV12-4	TRBJ2-3	CASRSGQLTDTQYF
TRBV4-1	TRBJ1-5	CASSQGRDRANQPQHF
TRBV20-1	TRBJ2-7	CSARQPRGQSTEQYF
TRBV5-1	TRBJ1-1	CASSLIPAEEAFF
TRBV10-3	TRBJ2-5	CAISHDIQETQYF
TRBV4-1	TRBJ2-1	CASSRGTSGENEQFF
TRBV7-9	TRBJ2-3	CASSLGTGGSTDTQYF
TRBV12-3/TRBV12-4	TRBJ2-3	CASSRGLIVSPTDTQYF
TRBV9	TRBJ1-4	CASSVGGQLNEKLFF
TRBV3-1	TRBJ2-1	CASSQDLSDEQFF
TRBV7-2	TRBJ2-7	CASSLVSGGRNYEQYF
TRBV6-5	TRBJ1-2	CVSSYRGGYTF
TRBV3-1	TRBJ2-3	CASSQEYLANPDTQYF
TRBV7-7	TRBJ2-7	CASSRNGLAGEQYF
TRBV7-8	TRBJ1-2	CASSQGGGEDYGYTF
TRBV6-6	TRBJ2-1	CASSYSKDGGGYDEQFF
TRBV20-1	TRBJ2-3	CSARGGTPDTQYF
TRBV27	TRBJ1-6	CASSPEEGGFPPHF
TRBV20-1	TRBJ2-3	CSAIAATRTDTQYF
TRBV7-9	TRBJ2-5	CASSARTVGETQYF
TRBV13	.	CASNGLAGSLEQYF
TRBV6-5	TRBJ1-2	CASRIDRGNYGYTF
TRBV30	TRBJ2-1	CAWSGGGQFF
TRBV5-1	TRBJ2-1	CAGGVTSASGTEQFF
TRBV5-7	TRBJ2-7	CASNESPGTGPSYEQYF
TRBV7-8	TRBJ1-4	CASSLEKGANEKLFF
TRBV2	TRBJ1-6	CASSETRDRAHF